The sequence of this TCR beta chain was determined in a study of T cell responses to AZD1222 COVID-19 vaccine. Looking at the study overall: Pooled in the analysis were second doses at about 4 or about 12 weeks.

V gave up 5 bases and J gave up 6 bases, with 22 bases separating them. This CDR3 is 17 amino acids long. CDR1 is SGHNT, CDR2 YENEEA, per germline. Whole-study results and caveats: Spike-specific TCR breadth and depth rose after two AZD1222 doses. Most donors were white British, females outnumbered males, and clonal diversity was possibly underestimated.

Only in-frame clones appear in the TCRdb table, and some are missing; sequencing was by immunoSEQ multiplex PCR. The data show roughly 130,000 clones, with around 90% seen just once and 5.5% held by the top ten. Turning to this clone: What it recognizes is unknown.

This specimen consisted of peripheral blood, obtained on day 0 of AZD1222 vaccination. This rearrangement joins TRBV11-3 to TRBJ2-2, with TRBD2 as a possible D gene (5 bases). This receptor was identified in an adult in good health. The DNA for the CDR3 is TGTGCCAGCAGCCCCAACCTAGCCGCGCTAGTGGCCGGGGAGCTGTTTTTT. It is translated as CASSPNLAALVAGELFF.